This TCR beta chain stems from a study of blood T cell repertoires in COVID-19 (dated by TCRdb to about 2020). For the study in its entirety: Samples from collaborators originated in the United States, Italy and Spain and spanned both the acute and convalescent phases of COVID-19. The material from the prospective study consisted of cDNA or gDNA derived from T cells, B-cell-depleted T cells, or PBMCs. The dataset comprised deeply sampled blood TCRbeta repertoires from subjects exposed to, actively infected with, or recovered from COVID-19. The repertoires were released in a freely available public database meant as a resource for research on the immune response to SARS-CoV-2. The samples were drawn from two sources: the first 160 participants of the ongoing ImmuneRACE study, and over 1,000 subjects contributed by 6 global collaborators. The sample metadata nearly always contained a de-identified subject ID, COVID-19 status, age in years and sex. HLA class I and class II types, where available, came from metadata supplied by the sample provider rather than from assay-based typing.

General study outcomes and caveats: The quantity of clinical and demographic metadata differed by source and by participant and was supplied without curation.

Collaborating institutions collected whole blood in K2EDTA tubes following their own protocols. For TCRbeta analysis, collaborator samples were shipped as frozen whole blood, as isolated PBMCs, or as DNA extracted from either sample type. Regarding this clone: No cognate antigen has been identified for it. Nothing much larger sits one base from this clone, and base qualities are not available.

Taken from the germline V gene, the CDR1 and CDR2 loops are MDHEN and SYDVKM. V is cut by 4 bases and J by 7 bases, and the space between the germline ends is 13 bases. The CDR3 holds 13 amino acids from the cysteine to the phenylalanine. Only CDR3 DNA is held: 39 bases, read in frame from base 1. The immunoSEQ Assay, a bias-controlled multiplex PCR, was used to amplify TCRbeta CDR3 regions from genomic DNA. Turning to the authors' computational methods: The number of nucleated cells in each sample was estimated by amplification of reference gene primers within the assay. To quantify the absolute abundance of each unique TCRbeta CDR3 rearrangement, sequence reads were collapsed and filtered. Productive Simpson clonality was computed per sample as the square root of Simpson's diversity index over productive rearrangements. The table comes from immuneACCESS by way of TCRdb, which keeps in-frame sequences with V and J called. Part of the clones is missing from these tables; in studies checked, under half for an unresolved V gene and the rest for unknown reasons. V and J calls and clone size come straight from that table; D and trimming were deduced from the DNA. The sample table contains 150,000 or so clones; only one count was recorded for around 80% of them. The ten largest clones represent roughly 34% of the sample.

Sequenced sample: peripheral blood. The origin of this receptor is a human donor in a cohort sampled during active COVID-19. The chain couples TRBV28 to TRBJ1-1, and TRBD1 may be the D gene, going by 6 matching bases. The DNA is as follows: TGTGCCAGCAGTTACACAGGGAGAGGTGAAGCTTTCTTT. Its product reads: CASSYTGRGEAFF.